This record concerns one T cell receptor (beta chain) sequence. Its specificity is not known. The record originates from a study of tumor-infiltrating lymphocytes in localized non-small cell lung cancer. Overall study context: From each patient, both tumor and uninvolved lung, non-adjacent to tumor, were sampled.

Germline lookup yields CDR1 SGHKS and CDR2 YYEKEE (reference sequence). V lost 0 bases and J lost 11; bases outside the gene matches: 7. The CDR3 covers 13 residues. Study-wide points: Each assay used a separate piece of the same tissue. Tumor T-cell fraction from TCR sequencing was not associated with recurrence-free survival (p = 0.61). No T-cell fraction difference was seen between IM1 and IM2 tumors.

The repertoire was sequenced with immunoSEQ multiplex PCR; TCRdb's copy has only in-frame clones and lacks some. Among about 29,000 clones listed, approximately 85% were seen once. This TCR derives from a human donor with non-small cell lung cancer. The rearrangement uses TRBV5-5 and TRBJ1-1; the match to TRBD1 covers 7 bases. The material sequenced was lung tumor tissue. The DNA of the CDR3 is TGTGCCAGCAGCTTGGGACAGGGAATTAAGGCTTTCTTT. Amino acid sequence: CASSLGQGIKAFF. The entire variable domain, with the rest obtained from reference TRBV5-5 and TRBJ1-1, is as follows: DAGVTQSPTHLIKTRGQQVTLRCSPISGHKSVSWYQQVLGQGPQFIFQYYEKEERGRGNFPDRFSARQFPNYSSELNVNALLLGDSALYLCASSLGQGIKAFFGQGTRLTVV.